Detailed here is one T cell receptor (beta chain). Its matching antigen is unknown. The data stem from a study of CD4 T cells in relation to SARS-CoV-2 and coronaviruses. Study-level information: ViraFEST: roughly ten-day antigen culture of PBMCs, then TCR beta CDR3 sequencing. The restricting HLA molecule for shared crossreactive spike epitopes was mapped.

V lost 1 base and J lost 1; bases outside the gene matches: 5. CDR3 length: 16 residues. Germline V gene sequence: CDR1 LGHNA, CDR2 YSLEER. Sorted naive or memory CD4+ cells met CEF peptides for about 10 days. Clones were read by immunoSEQ multiplex PCR, and TCRdb kept only the in-frame ones, dropping some. There are tens of thousands of clones in the sample; about three quarters occur only once, and roughly 20% lies in the top ten. The receptor's source is an adult with COVID-19. The chain links TRBV4-3 to TRBJ2-3, with 7 bases identical to TRBD1. The sample taken for sequencing was memory CD4+ T cells from PBMCs, cultured in vitro. The CDR3 reads CASSQAHRGGTDTQYF. The DNA of the CDR3 is TGCGCCAGCAGCCAAGCCCACAGGGGTGGCACAGATACGCAGTATTTT.